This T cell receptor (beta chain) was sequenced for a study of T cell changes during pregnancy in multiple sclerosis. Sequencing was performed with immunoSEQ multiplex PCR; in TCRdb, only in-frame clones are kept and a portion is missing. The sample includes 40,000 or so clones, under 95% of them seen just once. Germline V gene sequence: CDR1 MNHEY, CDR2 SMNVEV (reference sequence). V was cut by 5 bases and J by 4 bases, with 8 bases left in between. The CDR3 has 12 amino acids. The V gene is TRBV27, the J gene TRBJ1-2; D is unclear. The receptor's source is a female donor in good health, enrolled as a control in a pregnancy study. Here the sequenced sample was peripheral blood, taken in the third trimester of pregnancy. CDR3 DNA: TGTGCCAGCAGTCCAGACACCTATGGCTACACCTTC. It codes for CASSPDTYGYTF.